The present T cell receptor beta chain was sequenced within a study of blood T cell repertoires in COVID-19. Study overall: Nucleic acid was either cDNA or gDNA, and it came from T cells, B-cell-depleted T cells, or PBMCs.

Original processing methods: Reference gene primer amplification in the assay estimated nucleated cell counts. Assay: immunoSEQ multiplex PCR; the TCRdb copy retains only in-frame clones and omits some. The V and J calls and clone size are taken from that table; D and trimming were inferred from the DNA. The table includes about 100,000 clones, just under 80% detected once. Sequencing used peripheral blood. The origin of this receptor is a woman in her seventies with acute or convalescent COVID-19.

CDR3 DNA: TGTGCCAGCAGCTGGACAGACACAGATACGCAGTATTTT. Amino acids: CASSWTDTDTQYF. The rearrangement uses TRBV11-2 and TRBJ2-3; D may be TRBD1 (6 bases). The CDR3 length is 13 residues. Germline V lookup: CDR1 SGHAT, CDR2 FQNNGV. V was pared by 4 bases and J by 2 bases, with 7 bases between.